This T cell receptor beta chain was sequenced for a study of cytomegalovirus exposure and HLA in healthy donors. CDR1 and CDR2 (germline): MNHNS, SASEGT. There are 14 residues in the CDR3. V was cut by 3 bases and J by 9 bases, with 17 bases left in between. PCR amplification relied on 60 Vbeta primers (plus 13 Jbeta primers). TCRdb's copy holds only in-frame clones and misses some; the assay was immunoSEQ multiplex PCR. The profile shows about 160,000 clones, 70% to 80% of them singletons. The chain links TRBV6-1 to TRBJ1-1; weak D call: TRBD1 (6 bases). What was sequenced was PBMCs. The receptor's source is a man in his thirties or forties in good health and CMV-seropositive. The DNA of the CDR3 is TGTGCCAGCAGTGACTTTTGGGGCAGGGGCAAAGCTTTCTTT. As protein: CASSDFWGRGKAFF.